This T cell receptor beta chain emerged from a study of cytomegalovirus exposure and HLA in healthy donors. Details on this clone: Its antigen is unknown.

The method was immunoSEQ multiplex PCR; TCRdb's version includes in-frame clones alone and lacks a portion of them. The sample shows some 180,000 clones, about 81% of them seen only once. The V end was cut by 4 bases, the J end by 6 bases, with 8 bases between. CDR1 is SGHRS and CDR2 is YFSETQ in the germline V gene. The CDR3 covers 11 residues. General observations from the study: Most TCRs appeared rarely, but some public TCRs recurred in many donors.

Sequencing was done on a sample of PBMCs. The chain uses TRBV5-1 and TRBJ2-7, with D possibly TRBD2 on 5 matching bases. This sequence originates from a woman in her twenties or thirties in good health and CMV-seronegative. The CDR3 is CASSPGFEQYF. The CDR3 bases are TGCGCCAGCAGCCCGGGGTTCGAGCAGTACTTC.